A single sample gave rise to the 3 T cell receptor beta chains below, sequenced in a study of blood T cell repertoires in COVID-19. Profiling relied on immunoSEQ multiplex PCR, and the TCRdb table lists in-frame clones only, not all of them. The sample records more than 90,000 clones, more than 60% being singletons. The sequenced sample consisted of peripheral blood. The receptors shown here come from a man aged 50 to 60 with acute or convalescent COVID-19.

The J gene is TRBJ2-3, the V gene TRBV4-2, with TRBD2 matching 9 bases. This CDR3 contains 18 residues. CDR1 is LGHNA and CDR2 is YNFKEQ in the germline V gene. The V gene end was trimmed by 1 base and the J gene end by 2 bases; junction bases not matched to a gene: 10. CDR3 in DNA: TGTGCCAGCAGCCAAGTAATTAGCGGGGGCACTTTCACAGATACGCAGTATTTT. Its protein product is CASSQVISGGTFTDTQYF.

The V call is TRBV14, the J call TRBJ1-1; maybe TRBD1 (5 bases). Trimming pared 4 bases from V and 2 bases from J, leaving 8 bases between. The CDR3 sequence is 13 residues long. Germline CDR1 and CDR2: SGHDN and FVKESK. CDR3 coding DNA: TGTGCCAGCAGCCGGACACAAAACACTGAAGCTTTCTTT. It translates to CASSRTQNTEAFF.

This clone has at least ten counts. The CDR3, as DNA: TGTGCCAGTAGTATGGGACATGGCAATCAGCCCCAGCATTTT. Its translation is CASSMGHGNQPQHF. The genes are TRBV19 and TRBJ1-5; a possible D gene is TRBD1 (6 bases). In germline, CDR1 is LNHDA, CDR2 SQIVND (reference sequence). The CDR3 is 14 amino acids. V was cut by 3 bases and J by 2 bases, with 8 bases left in between.